This T cell receptor (beta chain) was captured in a study of blood T cells in healthy people across ages. Study-wide points: Researchers said unsorted PBMCs prevented a conclusive naive versus antigen-experienced comparison. Relative to aged donors, long-lived donors carried more naive CD4+ cells and displayed higher diversity.

The authors ran a second PCR of about 7 to 12 cycles using a sample-barcoded 5' primer and a J-beta primer mix. Each cDNA molecule received a tag from a template-switch adaptor that had 12 random nucleotides. TCRdb re-analysed the 5' RACE reads in MiXCR, keeping a single row per CDR3 protein. Here the sample spans about 650,000 distinct CDR3 sequences, under 65% being singletons. Germline CDR1 is SGHRS and CDR2 is YFSETQ. Germline trimming cut 4 bases from V and 7 bases from J; bases unmatched to any gene: 21. The CDR3 contains 19 residues. The sample holds a few counts of this clonotype. Its antigen is not known.

This receptor was identified in a woman older than 75 in good health. Sequenced sample: blood. This chain uses TRBV5-1 with TRBJ2-2; TRBD1 matches at 8 bases. The CDR3 loop is CASSLPYNSGQAAVGELFF. The CDR3 DNA sequence: TGCGCCAGCAGCCTCCCATATAATTCGGGACAGGCCGCGGTCGGGGAGCTGTTTTTT.